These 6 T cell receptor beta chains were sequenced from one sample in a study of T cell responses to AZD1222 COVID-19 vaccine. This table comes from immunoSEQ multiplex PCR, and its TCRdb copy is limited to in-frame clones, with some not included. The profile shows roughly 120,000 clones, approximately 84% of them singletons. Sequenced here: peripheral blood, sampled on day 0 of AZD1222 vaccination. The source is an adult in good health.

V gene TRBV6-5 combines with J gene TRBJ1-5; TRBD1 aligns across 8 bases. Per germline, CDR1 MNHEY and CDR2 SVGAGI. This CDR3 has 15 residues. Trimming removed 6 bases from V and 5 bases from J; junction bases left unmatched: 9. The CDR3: CASSLGQGPDQPQHF. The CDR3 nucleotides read TGTGCCAGCAGCCTCGGACAGGGCCCAGATCAGCCCCAGCATTTT.

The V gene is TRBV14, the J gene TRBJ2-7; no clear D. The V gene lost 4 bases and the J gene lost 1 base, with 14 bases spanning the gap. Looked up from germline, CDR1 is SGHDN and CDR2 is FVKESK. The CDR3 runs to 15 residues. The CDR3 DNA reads TGTGCCAGCAGCCTACGGGTCACCCCGTCCTACGAGCAGTACTTC. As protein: CASSLRVTPSYEQYF.

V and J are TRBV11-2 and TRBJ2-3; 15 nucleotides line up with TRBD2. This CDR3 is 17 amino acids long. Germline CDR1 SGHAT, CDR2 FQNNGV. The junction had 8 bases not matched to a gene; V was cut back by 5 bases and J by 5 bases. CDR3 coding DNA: TGTGCCAGCAGCCCGGGACTAGCGGGGGGAAGGGTAGATACGCAGTATTTT. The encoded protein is CASSPGLAGGRVDTQYF.

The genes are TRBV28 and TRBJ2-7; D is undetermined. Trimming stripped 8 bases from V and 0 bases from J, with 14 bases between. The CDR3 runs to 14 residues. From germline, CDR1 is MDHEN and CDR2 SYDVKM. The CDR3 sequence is CASWPAPSSYEQYF. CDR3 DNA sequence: TGTGCCAGCTGGCCGGCGCCCAGCTCCTACGAGCAGTACTTC.

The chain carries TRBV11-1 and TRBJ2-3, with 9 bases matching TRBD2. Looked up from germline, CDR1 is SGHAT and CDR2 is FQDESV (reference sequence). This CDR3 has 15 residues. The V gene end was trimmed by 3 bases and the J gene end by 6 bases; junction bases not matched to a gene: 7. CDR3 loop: CASSFSGRELDTQYF. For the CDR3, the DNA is TGTGCCAGCAGCTTTAGCGGGAGAGAACTCGATACGCAGTATTTT.

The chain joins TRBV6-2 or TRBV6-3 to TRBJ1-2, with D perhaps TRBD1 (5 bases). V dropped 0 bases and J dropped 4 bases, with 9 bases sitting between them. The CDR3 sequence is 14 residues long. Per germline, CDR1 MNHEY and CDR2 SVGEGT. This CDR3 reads CASSYSGRSYGYTF. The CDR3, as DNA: TGTGCCAGCAGTTACTCGGGACGCTCCTATGGCTACACCTTC.